The next 28 T cell receptor beta chains were all read from a single sample in a study of blood T cell repertoires in COVID-19. Sequencing was performed with immunoSEQ multiplex PCR; in TCRdb, only in-frame clones are kept and a portion is missing. The sample includes fewer than 20,000 clones, roughly 88% seen only once; the top ten take roughly 2.5%. What was sequenced was peripheral blood. These TCRs come from a human donor in a cohort sampled during active COVID-19.

The chain links TRBV19 to TRBJ2-5; 8 bases align to TRBD1. The V and J ends lost 5 bases and 4 bases, in that order; junction bases with no gene match: 12. Looked up from germline, CDR1 is LNHDA and CDR2 is SQIVND (reference sequence). This CDR3 comprises 16 residues. The CDR3 protein is CASSVYPRRGPETQYF. The CDR3 nucleotides are TGTGCCAGTAGTGTCTATCCACGCAGGGGGCCAGAGACCCAGTACTTC.

The chain is built from TRBV11-3 and TRBJ2-1; D not certain. This CDR3 has 15 amino acids. Trimming removed 4 bases from V and 3 bases from J, with 13 bases in between. Per germline, CDR1 SGHNT and CDR2 YENEEA. This chain's CDR3 is CASSSSSTGYNEQFF. The CDR3 bases are TGTGCCAGCAGCTCATCTTCGACTGGCTACAATGAGCAGTTCTTC. The full variable domain, rest sourced from reference TRBV11-3 and TRBJ2-1, is EAGVVQSPRYKIIEKKQPVAFWCNPISGHNTLYWYLQNLGQGPELLIRYENEEAVDDSQLPKDRFSAERLKGVDSTLKIQPAELGDSAVYLCASSSSSTGYNEQFFGPGTRLTVL.

V is TRBV5-1 and J is TRBJ2-7; 12 bases agree with TRBD1. CDR1 is SGHRS and CDR2 is YFSETQ in the germline V gene. With 3 bases clipped from V and 7 bases from J, the junction kept 14 bases outside the gene matches. CDR3 length: 17 amino acids. The CDR3 DNA sequence: TGCGCCAGCAGCTCTAACCCCCCGGGACAGGGGGCGCGAGAGCAGTACTTC. It is translated as CASSSNPPGQGAREQYF.

In DNA form, the CDR3 reads TGTGCCAGCAGCTTGCGGTTACTAGCGCTCGACACAGATACGCAGTATTTT. It translates to CASSLRLLALDTDTQYF. The chain uses TRBV5-6 and TRBJ2-3, with 7 positions matching TRBD2. The V gene end was trimmed by 1 base and the J gene end by 2 bases; junction bases not matched to a gene: 10. Per the germline V gene, CDR1 is SGHDT and CDR2 is YYEEEE. The CDR3 runs 17 residues.

The chain couples TRBV6-4 to TRBJ2-1; 8 bases match TRBD2. Trimming at V came to 7 bases and at J to 7 bases, leaving 9 bases not matched to a gene. The germline V gene has CDR1 MRHNA and CDR2 SNTAGT. The CDR3 runs 14 residues. CDR3 sequence: CASTAPGLVNEQFF. DNA for the CDR3: TGTGCCAGCACCGCACCGGGACTAGTTAATGAGCAGTTCTTC.

This clone has only a few counts. The rearrangement uses TRBV27 and TRBJ2-7; D is possibly TRBD1 (5 bases). Deletions cut 0 bases from V and 5 bases from J, with 11 bases between. The CDR3 is made up of 14 amino acids. In germline, CDR1 is MNHEY, CDR2 SMNVEV (reference sequence). CDR3 in amino acids: CASSLSSGWDEQYF. DNA of the CDR3: TGTGCCAGCAGTTTATCTTCAGGGTGGGACGAGCAGTACTTC.

The J gene is TRBJ2-4, the V gene TRBV5-6, with 8 positions matching TRBD1. The CDR3 runs 16 residues. Germline lookup yields CDR1 SGHDT and CDR2 YYEEEE. With V trimmed by 3 bases and J by 1 base, 6 bases remained unmatched. The DNA of the CDR3 is TGTGCCAGCAGCTACCAGACAGGGGCGGCCAAAAACATTCAGTACTTC. Translated, it gives CASSYQTGAAKNIQYF.

The chain recombines TRBV5-6 with TRBJ2-3; TRBD2 matches 8 bases. CDR1 and CDR2 from the germline V gene are SGHDT and YYEEEE. V trimming: 3 bases; J trimming: 1 base; junction bases outside the gene matches: 10. The CDR3 sequence is 17 residues long. The CDR3 sequence: CASSSLRGGSGTDTQYF. As DNA, the CDR3 is TGTGCCAGCAGCTCCCTTCGGGGGGGCTCGGGCACAGATACGCAGTATTTT.

CDR3 amino acids: CASSTSGTGNQPQHF. CDR3 DNA: TGTGCCAGCAGTACGTCCGGGACAGGGAACCAGCCCCAGCATTTT. The rearrangement uses TRBV6-5 and TRBJ1-5, with 9 positions matching TRBD1. After removal of 5 bases from V and 7 bases from J, the junction contained 9 bases not matched to a gene. CDR1 is MNHEY, CDR2 SVGAGI, per germline. This CDR3 has 15 amino acids.

The V call is TRBV10-3, the J call TRBJ1-1; 8 bases agree with TRBD1. This CDR3 contains 19 residues. Unmatched junction bases numbered 15, after V lost 1 base and J lost 2 bases. CDR1 is ENHRY and CDR2 is SYGVKD in the germline V gene. The CDR3 DNA is TGTGCCATCAGTGAGTACGTGATGACAGGGGAAAGGGGAAACACTGAAGCTTTCTTT. This sequence encodes CAISEYVMTGERGNTEAFF.

The V call is TRBV7-3, the J call TRBJ2-1; 8 bases match TRBD2. CDR3 size: 14 residues. CDR1 and CDR2 (germline): SGHTA, FQGTGA. The V and J ends lost 5 bases and 4 bases, in that order; junction bases with no gene match: 4. The CDR3 nucleotides read TGTGCCAGCAGCAACGGACTAGCTTACAATGAGCAGTTCTTC. Protein product: CASSNGLAYNEQFF.

This chain connects TRBV6-6 to TRBJ2-2; 9 bases agree with TRBD2. From germline, CDR1 is MNHNY and CDR2 SVGAGI (reference sequence). The CDR3 totals 16 residues. V lost 2 bases, J lost 7 bases, and 8 bases stayed unmatched. This CDR3 reads CASSYPRGGRGGELFF. The CDR3 nucleotides are TGTGCCAGCAGTTACCCTCGCGGCGGGAGGGGCGGGGAGCTGTTTTTT.

As to this clone: A junction boundary mismatches the germline segment, possibly from a read error. The rearrangement links TRBV7-2 to TRBJ2-5, with 11 bases matching TRBD2. Germline-derived CDR1 and CDR2 are SGHTA and FQGNSA. The CDR3 consists of 15 residues. This CDR3 reads CASRLAGGPQETQYF. The CDR3 DNA is TGTGCCAGCAGGTTAGCGGGAGGGCCCCAAGAGACCCAGTACTTC.

CDR3 DNA: TGTGCCAGCAGTGAAGTTGCGGATTACTACAATGAGCAGTTCTTC. It encodes CASSEVADYYNEQFF. This chain links TRBV25-1 with TRBJ2-1; D gene uncertain. Germline V lookup: CDR1 MGHDK, CDR2 SYGVNS. Trimming took off 2 bases at V and 3 bases at J, with 11 bases between the two ends. There are 15 residues in the CDR3.

V gene TRBV4-1 combines with J gene TRBJ1-2, with D tentatively TRBD1 (5 bases). Germline V CDR1 and CDR2: MGHRA, YSYEKL. This CDR3 is built from 14 residues. Trimming took off 1 base at V and 5 bases at J, with 11 bases between the two ends. The CDR3 DNA is TGCGCCAGCAGCCAAGTGCAGGGTGAATATGGCTACACCTTC. Its translation: CASSQVQGEYGYTF.

The genes are TRBV27 and TRBJ1-6, with D tentatively TRBD1 (6 bases). Looked up from germline, CDR1 is MNHEY and CDR2 is SMNVEV (reference sequence). This CDR3 contains 14 residues. V was cut by 2 bases and J by 4 bases, with 6 bases left in between. CDR3 nucleotide sequence: TGTGCCAGCAGTTTACAGGGGTATAATTCACCCCTCCACTTT. The encoded protein is CASSLQGYNSPLHF.

CDR3 nucleotide sequence: TGTGCCAGCAGCCCCAAGCGGGGGGGCAGTAATGAGCAGTTCTTC. Amino acid sequence: CASSPKRGGSNEQFF. This chain uses TRBV7-8 with TRBJ2-1; 10 bases line up with TRBD2. Germline V gives CDR1 SGHVS, CDR2 FQNEAQ. The CDR3 loop spans 15 amino acids. Trimming cost V 5 bases and J 7 bases; bases outside gene matches: 8.

With regard to this clone: One junction end disagrees with the germline gene, perhaps due to a read error. This CDR3 is CASTGGATGELFF. DNA of the CDR3: TGCGCCAGCACGGGGGGGGCGACCGGGGAGCTGTTTTTT. This sequence joins TRBV9 and TRBJ2-2, with 8 bases identical to TRBD2. The CDR3 consists of 13 residues. CDR1 and CDR2 (germline): SGDLS, YYNGEE.

In this sample, this clone turned up a few times. In DNA form, the CDR3 reads TGTGCCAGCAGCCGCAGAGGTCCCAGTATAGACTCTGGAAACACCATATATTTT. As protein: CASSRRGPSIDSGNTIYF. This chain uses TRBV4-2 with TRBJ1-3; D remains ambiguous. CDR3 size: 18 residues. The V gene lost 4 bases and the J gene lost 0 bases, with 19 bases spanning the gap. CDR1 is LGHNA, CDR2 YNFKEQ, per germline.

The chain couples TRBV10-3 to TRBJ2-1; possibly TRBD2 for D (6 bases). The V end lost 1 base, the J end lost 2 bases, and 12 bases lay between the germline ends. CDR1 and CDR2 from the germline V gene are ENHRY and SYGVKD. The CDR3 covers 16 residues. As DNA, the CDR3 is TGTGCCATCAGTGAGTATAGCGGAAATGCCTACAATGAGCAGTTCTTC. Translating it yields CAISEYSGNAYNEQFF.

The rearrangement joins TRBV19 to TRBJ2-7; D remains ambiguous. The length of the CDR3 is 16 residues. CDR1 and CDR2 (germline): LNHDA, SQIVND (reference sequence). Deletions cut 5 bases from V and 1 base from J, with 18 bases between. As DNA, the CDR3 is TGTGCCAGTAGTGACCCCACCCAACAGAATTCCTACGAGCAGTACTTC. Translating it yields CASSDPTQQNSYEQYF.

The rearrangement uses TRBV6-2 or TRBV6-3 and TRBJ1-1, with D perhaps TRBD1 (6 bases). V was trimmed by 2 bases and J by 10 bases, leaving 17 bases between them. Germline CDR1 and CDR2: MNHEY and SVGEGT. The CDR3 consists of 14 residues. CDR3 DNA: TGTGCCAGCAGTTACCCAGGGGCCCCCATACGAGCTTTCTTT. Its protein product is CASSYPGAPIRAFF.

This clone came up a few times. The chain is built from TRBV7-9 and TRBJ2-7; 11 nucleotides line up with TRBD1. After removal of 5 bases from V and 7 bases from J, the junction contained 10 bases not matched to a gene. The CDR3 spans 15 residues. Germline V gene lookup returns CDR1 SEHNR and CDR2 FQNEAQ (reference sequence). The CDR3 nucleotides read TGTGCCAGCAGCGTGCCTGGACAGGGGGCGCGGGAGCAGTACTTC. Translation gives CASSVPGQGAREQYF.

The CDR3 nucleotides read TGTGCCAGCAGCTTCGACAGAAACTATGGCTACACCTTC. Translated: CASSFDRNYGYTF. The chain is built from TRBV11-3 and TRBJ1-2; maybe TRBD1 (5 bases). Trimming cost V 3 bases and J 2 bases, with 7 bases left between them. The CDR3 runs to 13 residues. Germline CDR1 reads SGHNT; CDR2 reads YENEEA.

The CDR3 reads CATSGSGMSYNEQFF. In nucleotides, the CDR3 is TGTGCCACCAGTGGGAGCGGGATGTCCTACAATGAGCAGTTCTTC. V usage is TRBV24-1 and J usage is TRBJ2-1; TRBD2 matches at 7 bases. Trimming removed 5 bases from V and 1 base from J; junction bases left unmatched: 4. This CDR3 is 15 amino acids long. Germline CDR1 is KGHDR and CDR2 is SFDVKD.

The J gene is TRBJ2-7, the V gene TRBV10-1; D is perhaps TRBD1 (6 bases). The germline gives CDR1 WNHNN, CDR2 SYGVQD (reference sequence). V was pared by 6 bases and J by 2 bases, with 11 bases between. The CDR3 contains 13 residues. The CDR3: CASRQGFPYEQYF. The DNA for the CDR3 is TGCGCCAGCAGACAGGGTTTCCCCTACGAGCAGTACTTC.

This chain connects TRBV3-1 (or the pseudogene TRBV3-2) to TRBJ2-4, with no clear D. Germline lookup yields CDR1 LGHDT and CDR2 YNNKEL (reference sequence). The CDR3 sequence is 13 residues long. With 2 bases removed from V and 1 base from J, the gap between germline ends came to 3 bases. CDR3 coding DNA: TGTGCCAGCAGCCAATCGGCCAAAAACATTCAGTACTTC. Translation: CASSQSAKNIQYF.

The chain recombines TRBV6-1 with TRBJ1-2; 8 nucleotides match TRBD1. V shed 3 bases and J 8 bases; nucleotides not matched to a gene: 2. The CDR3 is made up of 12 amino acids. Germline CDR1 and CDR2: MNHNS and SASEGT. This CDR3 reads CASSDRGRGYTF. The CDR3 nucleotides read TGTGCCAGCAGTGACAGGGGGCGAGGCTACACCTTC.